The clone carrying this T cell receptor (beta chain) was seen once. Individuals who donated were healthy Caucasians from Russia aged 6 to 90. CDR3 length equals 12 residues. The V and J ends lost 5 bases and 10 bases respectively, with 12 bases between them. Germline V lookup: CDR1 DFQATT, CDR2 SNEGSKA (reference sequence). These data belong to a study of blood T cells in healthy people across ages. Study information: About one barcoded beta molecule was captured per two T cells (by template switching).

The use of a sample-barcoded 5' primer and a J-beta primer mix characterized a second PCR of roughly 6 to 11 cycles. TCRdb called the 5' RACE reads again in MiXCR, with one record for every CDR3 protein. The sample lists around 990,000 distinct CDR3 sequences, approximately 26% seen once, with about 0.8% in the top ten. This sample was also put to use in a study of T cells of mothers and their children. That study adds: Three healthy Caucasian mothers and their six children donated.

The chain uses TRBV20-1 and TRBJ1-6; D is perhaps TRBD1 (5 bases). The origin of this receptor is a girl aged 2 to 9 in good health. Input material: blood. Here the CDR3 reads CSAGLPGSPLHF. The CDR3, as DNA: TGCAGTGCTGGGTTGCCAGGGTCACCCCTCCACTTT.